The 30 T cell receptor beta chains below all came from one sample that was sequenced in a study of Ad26.COV2.S vaccination and SARS-CoV-2 variants. The treatment here: around 19 received Ad26.COV2.S at low or high dose, single or two shots; about five received placebo; per-sample allocation not given. Specimen acquisition occurred on day 63 following the initial vaccine or placebo injection. Assay: immunoSEQ multiplex PCR; the TCRdb copy retains only in-frame clones and omits some. The table includes some 340,000 clones, about 86% detected once. The sample was peripheral blood, taken in a trial of Ad26.COV2.S vaccine versus placebo. All receptors come from a person between 18 and 65 years old who received the Ad26.COV2.S COVID-19 vaccine or a placebo.

Here the CDR3 reads CASSALSGITDEQYF. CDR3 DNA: TGTGCCAGCAGTGCTCTCTCTGGGATAACCGACGAGCAGTACTTC. The chain recombines TRBV2 with TRBJ2-7; the D is unclear. With 4 bases removed from V and 5 bases from J, the gap between germline ends came to 18 bases. CDR1 is SNHLY and CDR2 is FYNNEI in the germline V gene. This CDR3 is 15 amino acids long.

This rearrangement joins TRBV25-1 to TRBJ1-1; no reliable D call. V lost 4 bases and J lost 0, with 6 bases in between. The germline V gene has CDR1 MGHDK and CDR2 SYGVNS. This CDR3 is built from 13 residues. Here the CDR3 DNA reads TGTGCCAGCAGTGGTCTCATGAACACTGAAGCTTTCTTT. It specifies CASSGLMNTEAFF.

The rearrangement uses TRBV5-4 and TRBJ2-5; the D gene is possibly TRBD1 (6 bases). V was cut by 4 bases and J by 4 bases, with 20 bases left in between. Germline lookup yields CDR1 SGHNT and CDR2 YYREEE (reference sequence). The CDR3 runs to 16 residues. DNA for the CDR3: TGTGCCAGCAGCCAGAACCCTGACAGGATTGGAGAGACCCAGTACTTC. Amino acid sequence: CASSQNPDRIGETQYF. Full variable domain (remainder filled in from reference TRBV5-4 and TRBJ2-5): ETGVTQSPTHLIKTRGQQVTLRCSSQSGHNTVSWYQQALGQGPQFIFQYYREEENGRGNFPPRFSGLQFPNYSSELNVNALELDDSALYLCASSQNPDRIGETQYFGPGTRLLVL.

The chain uses TRBV7-6 and TRBJ1-6; no clear D gene. The germline CDR1 and CDR2 sequences are SGHVS and FNYEAQ. The V gene lost 6 bases and the J gene lost 1 base, with 7 bases spanning the gap. This CDR3 is 14 amino acids long. The CDR3 coding sequence is TGTGCCAGCAGGGCAGGTTCCTATAATTCACCCCTCCACTTT. Amino acids: CASRAGSYNSPLHF.

V and J are TRBV7-2 and TRBJ2-6; D remains unclear. Germline-derived CDR1 and CDR2 are SGHTA and FQGNSA. The CDR3 contains 15 residues. V was clipped by 3 bases and J by 1 base, with 7 bases between them. The DNA for the CDR3 is TGTGCCAGCAGCTTCGGGTGGTCTGGGGCCAACGTCCTGACTTTC. Its translation: CASSFGWSGANVLTF.

V gene TRBV28 combines with J gene TRBJ1-5, with 11 nucleotides matching TRBD1. Germline V gene data show CDR1 as MDHEN and CDR2 as SYDVKM. J lost 3 bases, V lost 5 bases, and 18 bases had no gene match. The CDR3 is 20 amino acids. The CDR3 region has the DNA TGTGCCAGCAGTCCCCCGCGTTATAGGACAGGGGGCGCGAACAATCAGCCCCAGCATTTT. It is translated as CASSPPRYRTGGANNQPQHF.

The chain couples TRBV19 to TRBJ1-2; TRBD1 might be the D (5 bases). The CDR3 has 15 residues. V lost 4 bases and J lost 8, with 20 bases in between. The germline gives CDR1 LNHDA, CDR2 SQIVND (reference sequence). CDR3 in DNA: TGTGCCAGTAGTAGTAACAAGCTCCCACGGGGCGGCTACACCTTC. Residues: CASSSNKLPRGGYTF.

This clone is a singleton in its sample. This chain connects TRBV6-2 or TRBV6-3 to TRBJ2-1; D not certain. The V gene lost 4 bases and the J gene lost 4 bases, with 5 bases spanning the gap. Germline V lookup: CDR1 MNHEY, CDR2 SVGEGT. This CDR3 spans 12 amino acids. CDR3 sequence (DNA): TGTGCCAGCAGTTCGGAATACAATGAGCAGTTCTTC. This codes for CASSSEYNEQFF.

V and J are TRBV11-2 and TRBJ2-1; a weak D match, TRBD2 (5 bases). The V end lost 3 bases, the J end lost 3 bases, and 9 bases lay between the germline ends. The CDR3 is 14 residues long. Germline assignment: CDR1 SGHAT and CDR2 FQNNGV. CDR3 coding DNA: TGTGCCAGCAGCTTTCGAGGGTTCTACAATGAGCAGTTCTTC. Translating gives CASSFRGFYNEQFF.

This chain connects TRBV4-1 to TRBJ1-2; possible D gene TRBD1, 5 bases. CDR1 is MGHRA, CDR2 YSYEKL, per germline. The CDR3 has 17 amino acids. V was pared by 1 base and J by 3 bases, with 18 bases between. CDR3 sequence (DNA): TGCGCCAGCAGCCAAGCCCCTGGGACGGATACTCACTATGGCTACACCTTC. Amino acid sequence: CASSQAPGTDTHYGYTF.

This chain joins TRBV4-2 and TRBJ2-3, with 11 positions matching TRBD2. The CDR3 length is 17 residues. Germline V lookup: CDR1 LGHNA, CDR2 YNFKEQ. Trimming removed 0 bases from V and 2 bases from J; junction bases left unmatched: 4. CDR3 sequence (DNA): TGTGCCAGCAGCCAAGATGCTAGCGGGGGGCCCACAGATACGCAGTATTTT. Translating gives CASSQDASGGPTDTQYF.

The V and J genes are TRBV5-8 and TRBJ2-2; tentative D call: TRBD1 (6 bases). V was trimmed by 1 base and J by 11 bases, leaving 15 bases between them. Germline V lookup: CDR1 SGHTS, CDR2 YDEGEE. The CDR3 totals 14 residues. The CDR3 DNA reads as TGTGCCAGCAGCTTGTTTTTGGGGACATCTGAGCTGTTTTTT. Translation: CASSLFLGTSELFF.

J is TRBJ1-6 and V is TRBV2; D unresolved. Germline V gene data show CDR1 as SNHLY and CDR2 as FYNNEI. V shed 8 bases and J shed 7 bases, with 9 bases lying between them. The CDR3 contains 12 residues. The CDR3 region is CASQNANSPLHF. For the CDR3, the DNA is TGTGCCAGCCAAAACGCGAATTCACCCCTCCACTTT.

This clone was observed a single time. Other DNA variants within this sample encode the same CDR3. This chain connects TRBV18 to TRBJ1-2; D might be TRBD1 (6 bases). The CDR3 length is 13 residues. The V end was cut by 3 bases, the J end by 2 bases, with 7 bases between. Germline V gives CDR1 KGHSH, CDR2 LQKENI. The CDR3 reads CASSPDRNYGYTF. Written as DNA, the CDR3 is TGTGCCAGCTCACCCGACAGGAACTATGGCTACACCTTC.

The V and J genes are TRBV6-5 and TRBJ1-5; 11 bases align to TRBD1. Germline V gives CDR1 MNHEY, CDR2 SVGAGI. V shed 6 bases and J 6 bases; nucleotides not matched to a gene: 7. This CDR3 comprises 15 residues. CDR3 loop: CASSADRGQFQPQHF. For the CDR3, the DNA is TGTGCCAGCAGCGCGGACAGGGGGCAATTTCAGCCCCAGCATTTT.

The chain couples TRBV19 to TRBJ1-5, with 7 bases aligning to TRBD1. The V segment lost 6 bases and the J segment 9 bases; nucleotides outside the gene matches: 8. This CDR3 has 13 residues. Per the germline V gene, CDR1 is LNHDA and CDR2 is SQIVND (reference sequence). The CDR3 nucleotides are TGTGCCAGTAGACAGGGGCCTCCAGGGCCCCAGCATTTT. As protein: CASRQGPPGPQHF.

This clone is a singleton in its sample. Different DNA sequences within this sample yield the same CDR3. The chain couples TRBV5-1 to TRBJ2-1; the D is unclear. Trimming took 4 bases from V and 0 from J, leaving 5 bases between them. This CDR3 comprises 13 residues. Germline CDR1 and CDR2: SGHRS and YFSETQ. The CDR3 region has the DNA TGCGCCAGCAGCGGAAGCTCCTACAATGAGCAGTTCTTC. Its protein is CASSGSSYNEQFF.

With regard to this clone: Additional DNA sequences in this sample encode the identical CDR3. The chain uses TRBV29-1 and TRBJ1-2; D perhaps matches TRBD1 (5 bases). The CDR3 has 11 amino acids. Germline-derived CDR1 and CDR2 are SQVTM and ANQGSEA. V lost 4 bases and J lost 4, with 7 bases in between. The CDR3 bases are TGCAGCGTTGTCGGGGGCTATGGCTACACCTTC. Its translation is CSVVGGYGYTF.

The chain uses TRBV7-2 and TRBJ1-6; maybe TRBD1 (5 bases). The length of the CDR3 is 13 residues. V was cut by 4 bases and J by 8 bases, with 9 bases left in between. CDR1 and CDR2 (germline): SGHTA, FQGNSA. CDR3 in DNA: TGTGCCAGCAGCTGGGGCCTCTATTCACCCCTCCACTTT. Amino acid sequence: CASSWGLYSPLHF.

This clone was detected a few times. J is TRBJ2-3 and V is TRBV3-1 (or the pseudogene TRBV3-2); D is perhaps TRBD2 (6 bases). CDR3 length: 18 amino acids. Germline CDR1 reads LGHDT; CDR2 reads YNNKEL (reference sequence). V was clipped by 1 base and J by 5 bases, with 22 bases between them. The DNA for the CDR3 is TGTGCCAGCAGCCAAGTTCTATCCGCGACTGGCGGGGAAGATACGCAGTATTTT. This sequence encodes CASSQVLSATGGEDTQYF.

V is TRBV5-4 and J is TRBJ2-7, with TRBD2 matching 7 bases. J lost 2 bases, V lost 0 bases, and 5 bases had no gene match. Germline V gives CDR1 SGHNT, CDR2 YYREEE (reference sequence). The CDR3 runs to 15 residues. CDR3 nucleotides: TGTGCCAGCAGCTTGGATGGCGGGGGAGCCTACGAGCAGTACTTC. Protein: CASSLDGGGAYEQYF.

The J gene is TRBJ1-1, the V gene TRBV5-1, with TRBD1 identical over 9 bases. This CDR3 is built from 15 residues. Germline V gene lookup returns CDR1 SGHRS and CDR2 YFSETQ. V dropped 4 bases and J dropped 0; count of bases not matched to a gene: 4. In DNA, the CDR3 is TGCGCCAGCAGCATGGACAGGGGTATGAACACTGAAGCTTTCTTT. It encodes CASSMDRGMNTEAFF.

V usage is TRBV7-3 and J usage is TRBJ2-1; D is uncertain. The CDR3 consists of 14 residues. Germline values: CDR1 SGHTA, CDR2 FQGTGA. V was pared by 2 bases and J by 0 bases, with 5 bases between. The chain's CDR3 is CASSLGYSYNEQFF. The CDR3 DNA follows: TGTGCCAGCAGCTTAGGCTACTCCTACAATGAGCAGTTCTTC.

V is TRBV5-4 and J is TRBJ1-1; 7 bases are a match to TRBD1. V was pared by 7 bases and J by 1 base, with 7 bases of the junction left unmatched. CDR1 is SGHNT and CDR2 is YYREEE in the germline V gene (reference sequence). This CDR3 comprises 14 residues. In DNA form, the CDR3 reads TGTGCCAGCGAACCACAGGGGAGGAACACTGAAGCTTTCTTT. This sequence encodes CASEPQGRNTEAFF. Full variable domain (remainder filled in from reference TRBV5-4 and TRBJ1-1): ETGVTQSPTHLIKTRGQQVTLRCSSQSGHNTVSWYQQALGQGPQFIFQYYREEENGRGNFPPRFSGLQFPNYSSELNVNALELDDSALYLCASEPQGRNTEAFFGQGTRLTVV.

The chain combines TRBV6-6 with TRBJ2-1; TRBD1 matches at 8 bases. V lost 5 bases and J lost 4; bases outside the gene matches: 10. Germline V gene data show CDR1 as MNHNY and CDR2 as SVGAGI (reference sequence). This CDR3 region has 16 residues. The CDR3 loop is CASSPNTGGIYNEQFF. The CDR3 region has the DNA TGTGCCAGCAGTCCCAATACAGGGGGGATTTACAATGAGCAGTTCTTC.

V and J are TRBV18 and TRBJ2-6, with no clear D. The CDR3 is 16 amino acids. The V end lost 3 bases, the J end lost 0 bases, and 9 bases lay between the germline ends. Germline V gives CDR1 KGHSH, CDR2 LQKENI. The CDR3 sequence: CASSPPGSSGANVLTF. The CDR3 region has the DNA TGTGCCAGCTCACCCCCCGGTAGCTCTGGGGCCAACGTCCTGACTTTC.

This chain joins TRBV5-1 and TRBJ1-3; D unresolved. The germline V and J ends were trimmed by 4 bases and 0 bases, with 11 bases remaining between them. The CDR3 consists of 15 residues. From germline, CDR1 is SGHRS and CDR2 YFSETQ. The DNA for the CDR3 is TGCGCCAGCAGCCAGGCGAGCGGCTCTGGAAACACCATATATTTT. Protein: CASSQASGSGNTIYF.

V usage is TRBV3-1 (or the pseudogene TRBV3-2) and J usage is TRBJ1-2; D not resolved. V shed 3 bases and J shed 8 bases, with 13 bases lying between them. The CDR3 is made up of 13 amino acids. Germline V gene lookup returns CDR1 LGHDT and CDR2 YNNKEL (reference sequence). CDR3: CASSQKQSPGYTF. For the CDR3, the DNA is TGTGCCAGCAGCCAGAAGCAAAGTCCCGGCTACACCTTC.

The V call is TRBV30, the J call TRBJ2-2; D is ambiguous. With 0 bases removed from V and 3 bases from J, the gap between germline ends came to 11 bases. CDR1 is GTSNPN, CDR2 SVGIG, per germline (reference sequence). The CDR3 totals 15 residues. The DNA of the CDR3 is TGTGCCTGGAGTGTCCTCAGGTCTTACACCGGGGAGCTGTTTTTT. This encodes CAWSVLRSYTGELFF. Full variable domain (rest looked up from reference TRBV30 and TRBJ2-2): SQTIHQWPATLVQPVGSPLSLECTVEGTSNPNLYWYRQAAGRGLQLLFYSVGIGQISSEVPQNLSASRPQDRQFILSSKKLLLSDSGFYLCAWSVLRSYTGELFFGEGSRLTVL.

This clone has a single count. The rearrangement links TRBV6-4 to TRBJ2-7, with 9 bases lining up with TRBD1. The V segment lost 4 bases and the J segment 3 bases; nucleotides outside the gene matches: 7. The CDR3 consists of 15 residues. Germline V CDR1 and CDR2: MRHNA, SNTAGT. The CDR3 protein is CASSAPGTGLYEQYF. CDR3 sequence (DNA): TGTGCCAGCAGTGCCCCCGGGACAGGGCTCTACGAGCAGTACTTC.